This TCR beta chain was sequenced for a study of OX40 agonist ivuxolimab in advanced cancers. In the study overall: Dose-escalation subjects each had hepatocellular carcinoma, melanoma, renal cell or head and neck cancer.

Method: immunoSEQ multiplex PCR; TCRdb's copy keeps in-frame clones and lacks some. The sample yields 50,000 to 55,000 clones, around 89% seen once. Sequenced material: CD4+ or CD8+ T cells sorted from blood, taken in a trial of the OX40 agonist ivuxolimab. The sequence derives from an adult with an advanced solid tumor such as melanoma, head and neck, liver or kidney cancer.

The CDR3 DNA is TGTGCCAGCAGCCCGAGGGGGGTAGAGACCCAGTACTTC. The encoded protein is CASSPRGVETQYF. The genes are TRBV6-6 and TRBJ2-5; either TRBD1 or TRBD2 may fit D (6 bases each). V lost 6 bases, J lost 4 bases, and 12 bases lay in between. The CDR3 sequence is 13 residues long. From germline, CDR1 is MNHNY and CDR2 SVGAGI (reference sequence).